The next 2 T cell receptor beta chains were all read from a single sample in a study of blood T cell repertoires in COVID-19. Using immunoSEQ multiplex PCR, the repertoire was profiled, and TCRdb retains in-frame clones only, with some absent. The table includes fewer than 350,000 clones, 85% to 95% detected once. The sample consisted of PBMCs or T cells enriched from blood (not recorded which). These receptor sequences come from a man aged 40-49 years who had been exposed to COVID-19.

This chain links TRBV3-1 (or the pseudogene TRBV3-2) with TRBJ2-3; tentatively, D is TRBD1 (5 bases). Germline lookup yields CDR1 LGHDT and CDR2 YNNKEL (reference sequence). CDR3 size: 16 residues. Trimming cost V 1 base and J 0 bases, with 11 bases left between them. The CDR3 nucleotides are TGTGCCAGCAGCCAAGCGGACACTGGTAGCACAGATACGCAGTATTTT. Its protein is CASSQADTGSTDTQYF.

This clone was counted once. The chain couples TRBV7-2 to TRBJ2-5; 10 nucleotides align to TRBD2. This CDR3 has 13 amino acids. CDR1 and CDR2 (germline): SGHTA, FQGNSA. Trimming removed 5 bases from V and 5 bases from J; junction bases left unmatched: 2. The CDR3 DNA follows: TGTGCCAGCAGCCTGACTAGCGGGGAGACCCAGTACTTC. Translation: CASSLTSGETQYF.